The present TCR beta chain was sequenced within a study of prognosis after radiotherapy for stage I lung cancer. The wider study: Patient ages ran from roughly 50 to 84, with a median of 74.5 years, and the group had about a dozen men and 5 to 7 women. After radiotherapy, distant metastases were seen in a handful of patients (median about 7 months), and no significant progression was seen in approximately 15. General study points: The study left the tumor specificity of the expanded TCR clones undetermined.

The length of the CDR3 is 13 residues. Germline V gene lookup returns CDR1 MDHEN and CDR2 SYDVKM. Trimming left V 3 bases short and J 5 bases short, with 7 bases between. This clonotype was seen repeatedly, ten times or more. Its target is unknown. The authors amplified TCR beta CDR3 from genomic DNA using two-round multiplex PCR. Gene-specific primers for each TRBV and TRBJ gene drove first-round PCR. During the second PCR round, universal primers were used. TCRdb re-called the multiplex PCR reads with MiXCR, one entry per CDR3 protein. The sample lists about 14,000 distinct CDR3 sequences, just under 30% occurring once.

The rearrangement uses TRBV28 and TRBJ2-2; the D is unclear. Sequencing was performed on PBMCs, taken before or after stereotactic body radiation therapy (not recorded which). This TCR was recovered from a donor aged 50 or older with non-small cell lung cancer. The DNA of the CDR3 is TGTGCCAGCAGTTTGTCGTCGACCGGGGAGCTGTTTTTT. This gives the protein CASSLSSTGELFF.